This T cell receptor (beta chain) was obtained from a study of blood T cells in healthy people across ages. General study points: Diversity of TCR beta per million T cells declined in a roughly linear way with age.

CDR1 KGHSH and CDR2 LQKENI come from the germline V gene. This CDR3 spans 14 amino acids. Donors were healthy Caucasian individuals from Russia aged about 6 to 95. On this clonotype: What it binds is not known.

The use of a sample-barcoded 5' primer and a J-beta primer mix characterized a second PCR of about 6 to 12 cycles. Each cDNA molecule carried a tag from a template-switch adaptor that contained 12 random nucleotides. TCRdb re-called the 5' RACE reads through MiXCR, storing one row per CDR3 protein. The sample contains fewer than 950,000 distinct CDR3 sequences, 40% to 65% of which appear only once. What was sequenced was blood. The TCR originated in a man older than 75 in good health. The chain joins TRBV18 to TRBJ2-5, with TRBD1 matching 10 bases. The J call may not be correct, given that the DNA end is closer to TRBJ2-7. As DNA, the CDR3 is TGTGCCAGCTCACCGTACGGACAGGGGGACGAGCAGTACTTC. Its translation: CASSPYGQGDEQYF.